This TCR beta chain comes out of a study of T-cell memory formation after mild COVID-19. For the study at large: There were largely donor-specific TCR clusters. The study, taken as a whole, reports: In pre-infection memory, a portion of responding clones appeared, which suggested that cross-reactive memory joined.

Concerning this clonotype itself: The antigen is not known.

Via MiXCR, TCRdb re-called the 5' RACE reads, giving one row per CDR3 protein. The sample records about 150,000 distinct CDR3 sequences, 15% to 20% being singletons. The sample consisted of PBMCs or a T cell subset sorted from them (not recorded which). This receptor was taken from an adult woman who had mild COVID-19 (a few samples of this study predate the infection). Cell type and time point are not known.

Here the CDR3 reads CASSPIRGLRLNEQFF. Written as DNA, the CDR3 is TGTGCCAGCAGCCCAATTAGGGGACTTCGTCTCAATGAGCAGTTCTTC. The V gene is TRBV11-2, the J gene TRBJ2-1; a weak D match, TRBD2 (6 bases). Germline V gene sequence: CDR1 SGHAT, CDR2 FQNNGV. The CDR3 extends over 16 amino acids. V was clipped by 5 bases and J by 6 bases, with 20 bases between them.